This passage covers 2 T cell receptor beta chains from one sample sequenced in a study of cytomegalovirus exposure and HLA in healthy donors. PCR employed 60 Vbeta and 13 Jbeta primers. Measured with immunoSEQ multiplex PCR; TCRdb has only the in-frame clones, and not every one. Among more than 50,000 clones listed, 75% were seen once. Sequences were obtained from PBMCs. The source is a woman aged 40 to 49 in good health and CMV-seropositive.

V gene TRBV6-1 combines with J gene TRBJ1-5; a weak D match, TRBD1 (5 bases). Trimming removed 6 bases at V and 1 base at J, with 10 bases between. The CDR3 is 14 residues long. Germline CDR1 reads MNHNS; CDR2 reads SASEGT. CDR3 in amino acids: CASSGRGSNQPQHF. In nucleotides, the CDR3 is TGTGCCAGCAGCGGACGGGGGAGCAATCAGCCCCAGCATTTT.

For this clone: This sample also contains other DNA sequences that code for the same CDR3. V and J are TRBV19 and TRBJ2-7, with 8 bases that match TRBD1. This CDR3 has 12 residues. CDR1 LNHDA and CDR2 SQIVND come from the germline V gene (reference sequence). With V trimmed by 6 bases and J by 3 bases, 1 base remained unmatched. The CDR3 loop reads CASSDRGYEQYF. The CDR3 DNA follows: TGTGCCAGTAGCGACAGGGGCTACGAGCAGTACTTC.